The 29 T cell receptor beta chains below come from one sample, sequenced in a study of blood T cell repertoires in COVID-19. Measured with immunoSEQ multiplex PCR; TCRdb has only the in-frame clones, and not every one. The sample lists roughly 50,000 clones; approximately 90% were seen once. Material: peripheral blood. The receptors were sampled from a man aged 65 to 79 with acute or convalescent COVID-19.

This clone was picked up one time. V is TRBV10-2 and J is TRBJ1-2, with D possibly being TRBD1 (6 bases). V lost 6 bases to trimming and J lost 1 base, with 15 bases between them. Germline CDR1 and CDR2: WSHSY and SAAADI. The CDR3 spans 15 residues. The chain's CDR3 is CASSLHRDYNYGYTF. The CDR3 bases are TGCGCCAGCAGCCTCCACAGGGACTATAACTATGGCTACACCTTC.

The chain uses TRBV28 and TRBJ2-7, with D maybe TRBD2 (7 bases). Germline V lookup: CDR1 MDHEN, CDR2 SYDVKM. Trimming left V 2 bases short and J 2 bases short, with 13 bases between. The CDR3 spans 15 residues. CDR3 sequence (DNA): TGTGCCAGCAGTTTACGCGGGGGCTTTGCCTACGAGCAGTACTTC. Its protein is CASSLRGGFAYEQYF.

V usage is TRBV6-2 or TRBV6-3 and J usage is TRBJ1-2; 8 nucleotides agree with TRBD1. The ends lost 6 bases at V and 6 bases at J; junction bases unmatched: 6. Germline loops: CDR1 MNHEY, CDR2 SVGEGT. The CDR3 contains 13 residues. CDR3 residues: CASSPGGLDGYTF. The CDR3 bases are TGTGCCAGCAGCCCAGGGGGCTTGGATGGCTACACCTTC.

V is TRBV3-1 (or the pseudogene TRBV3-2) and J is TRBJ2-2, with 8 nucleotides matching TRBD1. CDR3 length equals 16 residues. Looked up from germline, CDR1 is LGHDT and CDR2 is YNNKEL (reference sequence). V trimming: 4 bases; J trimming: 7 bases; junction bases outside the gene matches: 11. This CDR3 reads CASSRNSGGAGGELFF. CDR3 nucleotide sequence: TGTGCCAGCAGCCGCAACTCAGGGGGCGCTGGCGGGGAGCTGTTTTTT.

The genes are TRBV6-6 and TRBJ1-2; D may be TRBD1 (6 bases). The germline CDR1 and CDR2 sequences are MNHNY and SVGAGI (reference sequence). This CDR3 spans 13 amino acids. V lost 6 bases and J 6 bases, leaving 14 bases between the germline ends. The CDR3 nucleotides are TGTGCCAGCAGCCTGGACAGAGGGGATGGCTACACCTTC. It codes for CASSLDRGDGYTF.

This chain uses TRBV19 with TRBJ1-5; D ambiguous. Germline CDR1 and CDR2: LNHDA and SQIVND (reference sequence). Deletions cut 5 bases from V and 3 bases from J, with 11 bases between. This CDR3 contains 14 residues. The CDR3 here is CASSSRALNQPQHF. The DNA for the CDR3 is TGTGCCAGTAGTTCCCGAGCCCTCAATCAGCCCCAGCATTTT.

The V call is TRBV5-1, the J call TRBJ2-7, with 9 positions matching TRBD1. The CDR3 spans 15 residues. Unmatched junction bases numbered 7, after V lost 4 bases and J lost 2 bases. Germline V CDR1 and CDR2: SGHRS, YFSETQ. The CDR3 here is CASSPGGTGTYEQYF. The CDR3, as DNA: TGCGCCAGCAGCCCCGGCGGGACAGGGACCTACGAGCAGTACTTC.

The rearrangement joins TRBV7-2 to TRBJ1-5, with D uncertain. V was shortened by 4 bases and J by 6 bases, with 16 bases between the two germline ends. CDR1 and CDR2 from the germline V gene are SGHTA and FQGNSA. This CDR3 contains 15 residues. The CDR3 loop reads CASSSSALGSQPQHF. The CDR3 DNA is TGTGCCAGCAGCTCCTCGGCCCTGGGGAGTCAGCCCCAGCATTTT.

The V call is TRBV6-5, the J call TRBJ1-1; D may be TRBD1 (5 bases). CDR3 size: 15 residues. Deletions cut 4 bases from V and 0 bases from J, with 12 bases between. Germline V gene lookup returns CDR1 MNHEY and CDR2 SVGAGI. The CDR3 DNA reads TGTGCCAGCAGTTCCACCCCGACAGTGAACACTGAAGCTTTCTTT. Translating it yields CASSSTPTVNTEAFF.

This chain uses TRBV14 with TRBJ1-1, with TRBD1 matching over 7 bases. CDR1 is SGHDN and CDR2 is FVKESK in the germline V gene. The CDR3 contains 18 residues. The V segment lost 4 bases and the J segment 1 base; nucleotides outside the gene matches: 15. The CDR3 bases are TGTGCCAGCAGCCGCACCACAGGGGTGGCCTTTGGGAACACTGAAGCTTTCTTT. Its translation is CASSRTTGVAFGNTEAFF.

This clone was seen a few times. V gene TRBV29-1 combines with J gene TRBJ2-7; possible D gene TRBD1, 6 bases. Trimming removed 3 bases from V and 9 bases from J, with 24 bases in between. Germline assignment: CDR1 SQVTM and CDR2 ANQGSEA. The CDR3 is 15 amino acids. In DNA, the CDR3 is TGCAGCGTTGACGGGTTGGGGGCCGAAGTCTATGGGCAGTACTTC. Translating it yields CSVDGLGAEVYGQYF.

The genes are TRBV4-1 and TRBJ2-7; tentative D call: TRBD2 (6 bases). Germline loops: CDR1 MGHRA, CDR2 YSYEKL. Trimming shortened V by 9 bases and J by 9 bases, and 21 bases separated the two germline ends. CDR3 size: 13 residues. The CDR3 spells CASSRDSEWVQYF. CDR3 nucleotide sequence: TGCGCCAGTTCTAGGGACTCAGAATGGGTGCAGTACTTC.

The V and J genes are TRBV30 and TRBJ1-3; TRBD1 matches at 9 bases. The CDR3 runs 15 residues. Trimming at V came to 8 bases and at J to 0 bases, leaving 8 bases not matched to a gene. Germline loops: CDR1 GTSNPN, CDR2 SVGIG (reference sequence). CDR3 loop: CAVADRGNSGNTIYF. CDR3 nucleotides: TGTGCCGTGGCAGACAGGGGGAACTCTGGAAACACCATATATTTT.

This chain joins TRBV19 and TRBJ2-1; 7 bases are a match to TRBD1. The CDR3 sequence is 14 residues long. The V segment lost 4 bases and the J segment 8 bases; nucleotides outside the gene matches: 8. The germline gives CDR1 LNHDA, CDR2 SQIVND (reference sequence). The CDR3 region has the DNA TGTGCCAGTAGTAAGGACAGGCGACCTCATGAGCAGTTCTTC. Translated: CASSKDRRPHEQFF.

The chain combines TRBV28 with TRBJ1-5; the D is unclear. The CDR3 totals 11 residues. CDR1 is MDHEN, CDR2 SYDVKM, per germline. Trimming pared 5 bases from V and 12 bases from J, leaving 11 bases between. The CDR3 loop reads CASSLEDVQHF. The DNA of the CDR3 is TGTGCCAGCAGTCTGGAGGACGTCCAGCATTTT.

This CDR3 reads CASSLLGGARNEQFF. The DNA for the CDR3 is TGTGCCAGCAGCCTCCTCGGGGGGGCCAGGAATGAGCAGTTCTTC. V and J are TRBV4-2 and TRBJ2-1; 8 bases line up with TRBD2. V shed 4 bases, J shed 7 bases, and the junction held 9 bases outside the gene matches. Germline V gene data show CDR1 as LGHNA and CDR2 as YNFKEQ. The CDR3 loop spans 15 amino acids.

CDR3 loop: CASSLGLLSGGLPDTQYF. In nucleotides, the CDR3 is TGCGCCAGCAGCTTAGGGCTCCTAAGCGGGGGGCTCCCAGATACGCAGTATTTT. The V and J genes are TRBV5-1 and TRBJ2-3; TRBD2 matches at 9 bases. Per the germline V gene, CDR1 is SGHRS and CDR2 is YFSETQ. CDR3 length: 18 amino acids. V was pared by 2 bases and J by 4 bases, with 14 bases of the junction left unmatched.

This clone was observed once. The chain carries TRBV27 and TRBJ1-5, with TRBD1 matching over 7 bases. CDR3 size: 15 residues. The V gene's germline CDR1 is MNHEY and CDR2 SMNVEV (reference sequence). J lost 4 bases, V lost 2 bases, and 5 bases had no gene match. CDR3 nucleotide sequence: TGTGCCAGCAGTTTAATCGGGACAGATAATCAGCCCCAGCATTTT. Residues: CASSLIGTDNQPQHF.

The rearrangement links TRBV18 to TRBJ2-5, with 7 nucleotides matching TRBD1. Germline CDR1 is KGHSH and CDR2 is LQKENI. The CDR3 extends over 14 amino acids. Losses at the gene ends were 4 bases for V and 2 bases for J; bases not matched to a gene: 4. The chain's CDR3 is CASSLRTGQETQYF. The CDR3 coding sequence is TGTGCCAGCTCACTTCGGACAGGTCAAGAGACCCAGTACTTC.

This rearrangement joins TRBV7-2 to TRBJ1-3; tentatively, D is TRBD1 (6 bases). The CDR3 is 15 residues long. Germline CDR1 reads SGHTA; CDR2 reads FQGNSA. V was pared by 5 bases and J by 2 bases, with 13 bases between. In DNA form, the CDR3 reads TGTGCCAGCAGCCGGGACACTACTACTGGAAACACCATATATTTT. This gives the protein CASSRDTTTGNTIYF.

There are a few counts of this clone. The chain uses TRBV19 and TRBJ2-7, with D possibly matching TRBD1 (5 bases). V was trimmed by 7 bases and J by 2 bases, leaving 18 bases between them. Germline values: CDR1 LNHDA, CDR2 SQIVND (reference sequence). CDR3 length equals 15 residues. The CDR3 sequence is CASTPRWGSAYEQYF. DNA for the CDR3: TGTGCCAGTACCCCTAGATGGGGCTCAGCCTACGAGCAGTACTTC.

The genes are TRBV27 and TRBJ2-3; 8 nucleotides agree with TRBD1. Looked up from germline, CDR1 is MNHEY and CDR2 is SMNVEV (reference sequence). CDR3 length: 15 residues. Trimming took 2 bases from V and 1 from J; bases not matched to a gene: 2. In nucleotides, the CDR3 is TGTGCCAGCAGTTTAACAGGGGGTGGCACAGATACGCAGTATTTT. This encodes CASSLTGGGTDTQYF.

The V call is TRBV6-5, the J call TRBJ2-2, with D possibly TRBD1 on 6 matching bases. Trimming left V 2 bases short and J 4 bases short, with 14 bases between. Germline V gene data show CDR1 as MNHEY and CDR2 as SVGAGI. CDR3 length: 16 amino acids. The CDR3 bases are TGTGCCAGCAGTTACGCTGGACAGACAATCACCGGGGAGCTGTTTTTT. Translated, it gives CASSYAGQTITGELFF.

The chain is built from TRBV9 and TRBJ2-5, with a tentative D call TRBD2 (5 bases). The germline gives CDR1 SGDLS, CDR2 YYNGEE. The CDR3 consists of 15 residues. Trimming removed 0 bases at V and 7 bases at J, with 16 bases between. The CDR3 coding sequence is TGTGCCAGCAGCGTAGAGCTCGGGGTATACGGGACCCAGTACTTC. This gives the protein CASSVELGVYGTQYF.

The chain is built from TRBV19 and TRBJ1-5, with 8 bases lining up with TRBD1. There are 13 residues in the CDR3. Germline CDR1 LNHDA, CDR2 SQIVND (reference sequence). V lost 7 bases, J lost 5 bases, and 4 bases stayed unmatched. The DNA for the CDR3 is TGTGCCAGTAAGGACAGGGCGGATCAGCCCCAGCATTTT. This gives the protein CASKDRADQPQHF.

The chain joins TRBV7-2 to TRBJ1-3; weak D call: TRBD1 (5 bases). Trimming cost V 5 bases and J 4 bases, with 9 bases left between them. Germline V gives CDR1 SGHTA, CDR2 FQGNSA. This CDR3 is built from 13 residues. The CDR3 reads CASSRGLGNTIYF. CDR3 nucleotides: TGTGCCAGCAGCCGGGGGTTGGGAAACACCATATATTTT.

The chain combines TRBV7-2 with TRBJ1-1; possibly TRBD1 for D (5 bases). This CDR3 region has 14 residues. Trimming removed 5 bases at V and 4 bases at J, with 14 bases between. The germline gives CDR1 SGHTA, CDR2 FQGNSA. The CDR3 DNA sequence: TGTGCCAGCAGCCTTGGAGGGGTCGGCACTGAAGCTTTCTTT. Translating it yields CASSLGGVGTEAFF.

Here the CDR3 reads CASSPRQGAYPYGYTF. CDR3 sequence (DNA): TGTGCCAGCAGCCCCAGACAGGGGGCTTATCCTTATGGCTACACCTTC. The rearrangement uses TRBV7-2 and TRBJ1-2; 10 positions agree with TRBD1. This CDR3 is built from 16 residues. The germline gives CDR1 SGHTA, CDR2 FQGNSA. V lost 5 bases and J lost 5; bases outside the gene matches: 11.

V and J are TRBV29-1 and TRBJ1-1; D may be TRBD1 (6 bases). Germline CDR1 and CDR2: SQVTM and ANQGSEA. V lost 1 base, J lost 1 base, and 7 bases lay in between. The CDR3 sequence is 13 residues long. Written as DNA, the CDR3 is TGCAGCGTTGAAGGGACAGCGAACACTGAAGCTTTCTTT. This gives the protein CSVEGTANTEAFF.